The entry below describes one T cell receptor beta chain. Germline V gives CDR1 SNHLY, CDR2 FYNNEI. Unmatched junction bases numbered 7, after V lost 5 bases and J lost 4 bases. The CDR3 has 14 residues. The sample belongs to a study of T cell changes during pregnancy in multiple sclerosis. This table comes from immunoSEQ multiplex PCR, and its TCRdb copy is limited to in-frame clones, with some not included. Among about 67,000 clones, around nine tenths were seen once, and the ten largest hold around 1.4%. The chain has TRBV2 and TRBJ1-1, with 7 bases fitting TRBD1. This receptor was identified in a female donor with multiple sclerosis, enrolled in a pregnancy study. The input for sequencing was peripheral blood, taken in the third trimester of pregnancy. The CDR3 is CASSSTGAVTEAFF. DNA of the CDR3: TGTGCCAGCAGTTCCACAGGGGCGGTCACTGAAGCTTTCTTT.